This T cell receptor (beta chain) stems from a study of human T cells and chemical hapten exposure. About the research overall: The patients were mostly female; they had alopecia areata, totalis or universalis. Among samples, TCR yields varied mainly because of small differences in pooled library volume. Whole-study findings and limits: In comparison with controls, expanded TCRs gave rise to a significantly larger number of large CDR3 similarity clusters.

This clonotype has a handful of counts. Its antigen is currently unknown. During construction of the library, unique molecular identifiers were attached to individual cDNA molecules for quantitative, reproducible TCR counting. TCRdb reprocessed the RACE reads via MiXCR and lists one record per CDR3 protein. The repertoire holds around 360,000 distinct CDR3 sequences, with about 6.3% as singletons. As for time point: patch test 2, 6 weeks after DPC sensitization. Treatment indicated: therapeutic diphenylcyclopropenone sensitization with weekly scalp DPC. The CDR3 runs 15 residues. Germline trimming cut 7 bases from V and 6 bases from J; bases unmatched to any gene: 9. Looked up from germline, CDR1 is LGHDT and CDR2 is YNNKEL (reference sequence).

The sample in question was whole blood, obtained in connection with sensitization to the hapten diphenylcyclopropenone (DPC). The receptor's source is a woman aged 18-35 years with alopecia areata. Some clones in this sample may be carry-over from other donors' samples. V gene TRBV3-1 combines with J gene TRBJ1-4, with 9 bases aligning to TRBD1. CDR3 coding DNA: TGTGCCAGCAACAAGGGGGACAGGGCCCATGAAAAACTGTTTTTT. This gives the protein CASNKGDRAHEKLFF.